This passage covers 31 T cell receptor beta chains from one sample sequenced in a study of shared clonotypes between healthy human individuals. Libraries were prepared by immunoSEQ multiplex PCR; TCRdb keeps only in-frame clonotypes and omits some of them. The sample holds nearly 500,000 clones, about three quarters seen once. The material sequenced was PBMCs. These TCRs come from a woman aged 40 to 50 in good health. Some clones in this sample may be carry-over from other donors' samples.

The chain has TRBV30 and TRBJ2-1; 12 positions agree with TRBD2. The CDR3 is made up of 14 amino acids. CDR1 GTSNPN and CDR2 SVGIG come from the germline V gene (reference sequence). After removal of 7 bases from V and 4 bases from J, the junction contained 5 bases not matched to a gene. This chain's CDR3 is CAFYTSGRYNEQFF. The CDR3 nucleotides read TGTGCCTTCTATACTAGCGGGAGGTACAATGAGCAGTTCTTC.

The chain carries TRBV30 and TRBJ2-3, with TRBD1 identical over 7 bases. V gave up 4 bases and J gave up 1 base; unmatched junction bases: 8. CDR1 and CDR2 (germline): GTSNPN, SVGIG (reference sequence). The CDR3 is made up of 15 amino acids. CDR3 amino acids: CAWKKQGFRTDTQYF. CDR3 coding DNA: TGTGCCTGGAAAAAACAGGGGTTCCGCACAGATACGCAGTATTTT.

This clone was detected once. The chain combines TRBV19 with TRBJ2-7, with D possibly being TRBD2 (6 bases). With 2 bases removed from V and 5 bases from J, the gap between germline ends came to 13 bases. This CDR3 is built from 14 residues. CDR1 and CDR2 (germline): LNHDA, SQIVND (reference sequence). CDR3 amino acids: CASSIMASAHEQYF. CDR3 coding DNA: TGTGCCAGTAGTATAATGGCTAGCGCCCACGAGCAGTACTTC.

The chain recombines TRBV5-1 with TRBJ1-1; no clear D. Germline assignment: CDR1 SGHRS and CDR2 YFSETQ. The CDR3 spans 14 residues. With 1 base removed from V and 1 base from J, the gap between germline ends came to 8 bases. The chain's CDR3 is CASSLYQSNTEAFF. The CDR3 DNA reads as TGCGCCAGCAGCTTGTACCAGTCGAACACTGAAGCTTTCTTT.

This clone was seen more than once but under ten times. This chain uses TRBV19 with TRBJ2-5; 9 bases match TRBD2. V was clipped by 3 bases and J by 4 bases; unmatched bases: 6. Looked up from germline, CDR1 is LNHDA and CDR2 is SQIVND (reference sequence). The CDR3 consists of 15 residues. The CDR3, as DNA: TGTGCCAGTAGTATGGGCGGGAGGGCGTCAGAGACCCAGTACTTC. As protein: CASSMGGRASETQYF.

The V gene is TRBV7-2, the J gene TRBJ1-5, with no clear D. V was cut by 5 bases and J by 0 bases, with 5 bases left in between. Germline V CDR1 and CDR2: SGHTA, FQGNSA. The CDR3 has 13 amino acids. CDR3 coding DNA: TGTGCCAGCAGCGGTTATAGCAATCAGCCCCAGCATTTT. Translating it yields CASSGYSNQPQHF.

The rearrangement uses TRBV7-2 and TRBJ2-7; TRBD1 matches at 7 bases. V was clipped by 5 bases and J by 4 bases; unmatched bases: 11. Germline CDR1 reads SGHTA; CDR2 reads FQGNSA. The CDR3 loop spans 15 amino acids. The CDR3 DNA follows: TGTGCCAGCAGCGCCCAGGGACAGAGTTTTTACGAGCAGTACTTC. Protein: CASSAQGQSFYEQYF.

The CDR3 protein is CASSYRTGREKLFF. The CDR3 DNA reads as TGTGCCAGCAGTTACCGAACAGGTCGTGAAAAACTGTTTTTT. The gene calls are TRBV6-5 and TRBJ1-4; TRBD1 is a possible D gene (5 bases). CDR1 and CDR2 (germline): MNHEY, SVGAGI. The length of the CDR3 is 14 residues. Trimming removed 2 bases at V and 7 bases at J, with 11 bases between.

The CDR3 region has the DNA TGTGCCAGCAGCCGGGACAGGAACTCTGGAAACACCATATATTTT. Its protein is CASSRDRNSGNTIYF. V usage is TRBV7-2 and J usage is TRBJ1-3; the match to TRBD1 covers 8 bases. The CDR3 runs to 15 residues. Germline CDR1 reads SGHTA; CDR2 reads FQGNSA. After removal of 5 bases from V and 0 bases from J, the junction contained 3 bases not matched to a gene.

This rearrangement joins TRBV5-4 to TRBJ2-1, with 11 bases fitting TRBD2. With 2 bases clipped from V and 4 bases from J, the junction kept 2 bases outside the gene matches. Germline V gene data show CDR1 as SGHNT and CDR2 as YYREEE (reference sequence). The CDR3 loop spans 15 amino acids. The DNA for the CDR3 is TGTGCCAGCAGCTTCGGACTAGCGGGTTACAATGAGCAGTTCTTC. Protein sequence: CASSFGLAGYNEQFF.

The chain uses TRBV28 and TRBJ1-1; D remains unclear. Trimming cost V 3 bases and J 2 bases, with 7 bases left between them. The CDR3 has 13 residues. From germline, CDR1 is MDHEN and CDR2 SYDVKM. The chain's CDR3 is CASSFSDNTEAFF. In nucleotides, the CDR3 is TGTGCCAGCAGTTTTAGTGATAACACTGAAGCTTTCTTT. The full variable domain, in which reference TRBV28 and TRBJ1-1 provide the parts outside the CDR3, is DVKVTQSSRYLVKRTGEKVFLECVQDMDHENMFWYRQDPGLGLRLIYFSYDVKMKEKGDIPEGYSVSREKKERFSLILESASTNQTSMYLCASSFSDNTEAFFGQGTRLTVV.

This clone has ten or more counts. DNA of the CDR3: TGTGCCAGCAGTTATACGGGGAATGCGGATTCACCCCTCCACTTT. This gives the protein CASSYTGNADSPLHF. The chain carries TRBV28 and TRBJ1-6; the D is unclear. Trimming left V 4 bases short and J 8 bases short, with 15 bases between. CDR3 size: 15 residues. Germline CDR1 and CDR2: MDHEN and SYDVKM.

As regards this clone: Other DNA sequences of this sample code for an identical CDR3. The V call is TRBV28, the J call TRBJ1-5, with 7 bases fitting TRBD1. Germline loops: CDR1 MDHEN, CDR2 SYDVKM. V lost 5 bases to trimming and J lost 5 bases; unmatched junction nucleotides: 0. This CDR3 contains 12 residues. In DNA, the CDR3 is TGTGCCAGCAGTACAGGGGATCAGCCCCAGCATTTT. It specifies CASSTGDQPQHF.

This clone has just a few counts. This chain uses TRBV28 with TRBJ2-7; D may be TRBD1 (6 bases). The CDR3 sequence is 14 residues long. V lost 2 bases, J lost 3 bases, and 11 bases lay in between. The germline V gene encodes CDR1 MDHEN and CDR2 SYDVKM. CDR3: CASSLQGPGYEQYF. The CDR3 region has the DNA TGTGCCAGCAGTTTACAGGGGCCGGGCTACGAGCAGTACTTC. The entire variable domain, with the rest obtained from reference TRBV28 and TRBJ2-7, is as follows: DVKVTQSSRYLVKRTGEKVFLECVQDMDHENMFWYRQDPGLGLRLIYFSYDVKMKEKGDIPEGYSVSREKKERFSLILESASTNQTSMYLCASSLQGPGYEQYFGPGTRLTVT.

The sample holds a few counts of this clone. The chain couples TRBV9 to TRBJ2-2, with 13 bases that match TRBD2. The junction had 7 bases not matched to a gene; V was cut back by 7 bases and J by 1 base. CDR3 length equals 17 residues. Per the germline V gene, CDR1 is SGDLS and CDR2 is YYNGEE. Here the CDR3 DNA reads TGTGCCAGCGGGACTAGCGGGATATGGTTGAACACCGGGGAGCTGTTTTTT. Amino acid sequence: CASGTSGIWLNTGELFF.

A word on this clone: A far more abundant clone sits one base away, making this likely a read error. Other DNA sequences in the same sample also yield this CDR3. J is TRBJ2-1 and V is TRBV5-1; 9 positions agree with TRBD2. The CDR3 is 15 residues long. After removal of 2 bases from V and 0 bases from J, the junction contained 0 bases not matched to a gene. Germline CDR1 reads SGHRS; CDR2 reads YFSETQ. CDR3 nucleotides: TGCGCCAGCAGCTTTAGCGGGAGCTCCTACAATGAGCAGTTCTTC. It encodes CASSFSGSSYNEQFF.

This chain connects TRBV7-2 to TRBJ2-7; 11 nucleotides match TRBD1. V lost 7 bases and J lost 3; bases outside the gene matches: 8. Germline V gives CDR1 SGHTA, CDR2 FQGNSA. The CDR3 contains 15 residues. The chain's CDR3 is CASTSQGTGGYEQYF. CDR3 in DNA: TGTGCCAGCACCAGTCAAGGGACAGGGGGCTACGAGCAGTACTTC.

The rearrangement joins TRBV11-2 to TRBJ2-7; 10 nucleotides match TRBD1. J was trimmed by 2 bases and V by 4 bases; bases with no gene match: 2. CDR1 is SGHAT and CDR2 is FQNNGV in the germline V gene. The CDR3 runs to 14 residues. The CDR3 reads CASSWDRGTYEQYF. CDR3 sequence (DNA): TGTGCCAGCAGCTGGGACAGGGGAACCTACGAGCAGTACTTC. Based on the CDR3 plus reference TRBV11-2 and TRBJ2-7, the full variable domain is EAGVAQSPRYKIIEKRQSVAFWCNPISGHATLYWYQQILGQGPKLLIQFQNNGVVDDSQLPKDRFSAERLKGVDSTLKIQPAKLEDSAVYLCASSWDRGTYEQYFGPGTRLTVT.

This clone was seen only once. The V and J genes are TRBV4-3 and TRBJ2-7, with D perhaps being TRBD1 or TRBD2 (6 bases each). The CDR3 runs to 16 residues. Germline V gene lookup returns CDR1 LGHNA and CDR2 YSLEER. V was trimmed by 1 base and J by 7 bases, leaving 20 bases between them. CDR3 sequence reads: CASSQVGGGSFKEQYF. The CDR3 DNA reads as TGCGCCAGCAGCCAAGTAGGAGGGGGGTCATTTAAGGAGCAGTACTTC.

This rearrangement joins TRBV28 to TRBJ1-2, with TRBD1 identical over 8 bases. The CDR3 has 14 residues. Germline values: CDR1 MDHEN, CDR2 SYDVKM. The V segment lost 3 bases and the J segment 6 bases; nucleotides outside the gene matches: 6. CDR3 amino acids: CASSFGGTGDGYTF. CDR3 DNA: TGTGCCAGCAGTTTTGGGGGGACAGGAGATGGCTACACCTTC.

The chain links TRBV10-3 to TRBJ2-7; no definite D call. CDR3 length equals 15 residues. Germline V gives CDR1 ENHRY, CDR2 SYGVKD. Trimming took 5 bases from V and 1 from J, leaving 15 bases between them. The CDR3 coding sequence is TGTGCCATCAGTCAAGAGGTCGGAGTGTCCTACGAGCAGTACTTC. Translated: CAISQEVGVSYEQYF.

The chain is built from TRBV4-2 and TRBJ1-4, with D uncertain. This CDR3 region has 14 residues. The V end was cut by 4 bases, the J end by 5 bases, with 11 bases between. Germline V gene data show CDR1 as LGHNA and CDR2 as YNFKEQ. CDR3 sequence: CASSRGPLNEKLFF. The CDR3 coding sequence is TGTGCCAGCAGCCGAGGCCCTCTCAATGAAAAACTGTTTTTT.

This clone was detected only once. The chain recombines TRBV30 with TRBJ2-7, with 7 positions matching TRBD1. V gave up 4 bases and J gave up 0 bases; unmatched junction bases: 3. This CDR3 has 13 amino acids. Germline CDR1 GTSNPN, CDR2 SVGIG (reference sequence). The CDR3 region has the DNA TGTGCCTGGAACCGGGACAGCTCCTACGAGCAGTACTTC. The encoded protein is CAWNRDSSYEQYF. Combining the CDR3 with reference TRBV30 and TRBJ2-7 gives the whole variable domain SQTIHQWPATLVQPVGSPLSLECTVEGTSNPNLYWYRQAAGRGLQLLFYSVGIGQISSEVPQNLSASRPQDRQFILSSKKLLLSDSGFYLCAWNRDSSYEQYFGPGTRLTVT.

This clone was seen a few times. The chain joins TRBV18 to TRBJ1-1; 8 bases line up with TRBD1. Germline assignment: CDR1 KGHSH and CDR2 LQKENI. V lost 5 bases to trimming and J lost 4 bases; unmatched junction nucleotides: 6. This CDR3 has 14 amino acids. CDR3 nucleotides: TGTGCCAGCTCAATATCACAGGGGGTCACTGAAGCTTTCTTT. The encoded protein is CASSISQGVTEAFF.

Only one count was recorded for this clone. The chain recombines TRBV12-1 with TRBJ1-1. TRBV12-1 is shown as a pseudogene. The CDR3 extends over 15 amino acids. The CDR3 here is CASSFPGVVNTEAFF. CDR3 nucleotide sequence: TGTGCCAGCAGCTTTCCGGGGGTGGTGAACACTGAAGCTTTCTTT.

This rearrangement joins TRBV5-4 to TRBJ1-1; D not certain. This CDR3 has 14 amino acids. Germline V CDR1 and CDR2: SGHNT, YYREEE (reference sequence). Trimming took 4 bases from V and 3 from J, leaving 13 bases between them. The CDR3 nucleotides read TGTGCCAGCAGCCGGTCCTTGGTGGACACTGAAGCTTTCTTT. Translated, it gives CASSRSLVDTEAFF.

The chain links TRBV30 to TRBJ1-3, with 9 bases aligning to TRBD1. The germline CDR1 and CDR2 sequences are GTSNPN and SVGIG (reference sequence). The CDR3 is 13 residues long. V shed 7 bases and J 4 bases; nucleotides not matched to a gene: 5. The CDR3 reads CALDRGSGNTIYF. The CDR3 coding sequence is TGTGCCTTGGACAGGGGCTCAGGAAACACCATATATTTT.

This sequence joins TRBV9 and TRBJ2-3, with a possible D match to TRBD2 (5 bases). Germline CDR1 and CDR2: SGDLS and YYNGEE. This CDR3 has 12 amino acids. With 7 bases removed from V and 2 bases from J, the gap between germline ends came to 8 bases. In DNA form, the CDR3 reads TGTGCCAGCGGCGGGCACACAGATACGCAGTATTTT. This gives the protein CASGGHTDTQYF.

In the case of this clone: Other DNA sequences from this sample encode an identical CDR3 as well. The J gene is TRBJ2-7, the V gene TRBV30; no firm D call. V was pared by 0 bases and J by 4 bases, with 4 bases between. The germline gives CDR1 GTSNPN, CDR2 SVGIG (reference sequence). The CDR3 loop spans 11 amino acids. Here the CDR3 reads CAWSVGYEQYF. CDR3 DNA sequence: TGTGCCTGGAGTGTTGGGTACGAGCAGTACTTC. Full variable domain (rest looked up from reference TRBV30 and TRBJ2-7): SQTIHQWPATLVQPVGSPLSLECTVEGTSNPNLYWYRQAAGRGLQLLFYSVGIGQISSEVPQNLSASRPQDRQFILSSKKLLLSDSGFYLCAWSVGYEQYFGPGTRLTVT.

The chain carries TRBV7-9 and TRBJ2-1, with D tentatively TRBD2 (5 bases). Germline CDR1 SEHNR, CDR2 FQNEAQ (reference sequence). V lost 8 bases, J lost 10 bases, and 18 bases lay in between. This CDR3 has 13 residues. CDR3 protein: CASGQDWGVEQFF. For the CDR3, the DNA is TGTGCCAGCGGCCAAGACTGGGGAGTGGAGCAGTTCTTC.

This chain joins TRBV11-1 and TRBJ2-1; TRBD2 aligns across 11 bases. Germline CDR1 and CDR2: SGHAT and FQDESV (reference sequence). V lost 3 bases and J lost 4; bases outside the gene matches: 2. This CDR3 has 15 amino acids. CDR3 DNA sequence: TGTGCCAGCAGCTTTAGCGGGAGGGTGTACAATGAGCAGTTCTTC. Residues: CASSFSGRVYNEQFF.